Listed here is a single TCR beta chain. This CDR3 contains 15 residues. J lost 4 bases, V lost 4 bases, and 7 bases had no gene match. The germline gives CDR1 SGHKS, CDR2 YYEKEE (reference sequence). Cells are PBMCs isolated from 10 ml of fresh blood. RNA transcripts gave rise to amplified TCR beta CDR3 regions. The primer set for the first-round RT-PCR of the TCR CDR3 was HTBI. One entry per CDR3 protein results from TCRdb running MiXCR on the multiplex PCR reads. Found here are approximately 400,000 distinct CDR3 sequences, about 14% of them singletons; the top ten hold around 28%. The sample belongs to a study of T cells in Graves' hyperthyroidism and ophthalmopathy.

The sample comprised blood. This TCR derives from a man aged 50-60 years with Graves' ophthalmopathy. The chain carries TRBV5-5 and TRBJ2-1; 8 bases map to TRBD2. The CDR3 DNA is TGTGCCAGCAGCCCCGGGAGGGCCCAGTACAATGAGCAGTTCTTC. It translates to CASSPGRAQYNEQFF.